The clone carrying this TCR beta chain was observed a handful of times. Sequenced by immunoSEQ multiplex PCR; TCRdb stores in-frame clones only, minus some. Altogether fewer than 350,000 clones are present, 70% to 90% being singletons, with the ten largest covering approximately 2%. The sample originates from a study of blood T cell repertoires in COVID-19. Study summary: Samples representing acute and convalescent COVID-19 were sourced from the United States, Italy and Spain.

Germline V gene data show CDR1 as MNHNY and CDR2 as SVGAGI (reference sequence). The CDR3 has 16 residues. V lost 0 bases to trimming and J lost 4 bases, with 13 bases between them. The chain has TRBV6-6 and TRBJ1-5, with no clear D. The receptor was isolated from a woman in her thirties who had recovered from COVID-19. The sequencing input was peripheral blood. CDR3 coding DNA: TGTGCCAGCAGTTACTCCCTCCCCGGGAGGAATCAGCCCCAGCATTTT. It encodes CASSYSLPGRNQPQHF.